These T cell receptor beta chains were read from a single sample in a study of blood T cell repertoires in COVID-19. The protocol was immunoSEQ multiplex PCR, while the TCRdb copy is restricted to in-frame clones and leaves out a portion. The sample carries 170,000 or so clones, 65% to 90% recorded once. The sequenced material came from peripheral blood. Receptor source: a human donor in a cohort sampled during active COVID-19. Both conserved end residues are part of each CDR3.

>TRBV5-4|TRBJ2-7
CASSSNRRGAGVNEQYF
>TRBV5-4|TRBJ1-4
CASSLGQGQEKLFF
>TRBV11-2|TRBJ2-7
CASSLSGGPSEQYF
>TRBV28|TRBJ1-2
CASSVPTGANYGYTF
>TRBV25-1|TRBJ1-3
CASSAKGPGALGNTIYF
>TRBV15|TRBJ2-7
CATSRAEVGEQYF
>TRBV18|TRBJ1-2
CASSPSAGYGYTF
>TRBV7-9|TRBJ1-5
CASSLGQGVNQPQHF
>TRBV7-2|TRBJ2-7
CASSLGPGQYF
>TRBV6-5|TRBJ1-1
CASGTGVVAEAFF
>TRBV5-8|TRBJ2-5
CASSLGQGSGETQYF
>TRBV18|TRBJ1-4
CASSPLTGAREKLFF
>TRBV9|TRBJ1-1
CASSVNVEDTEAFF
>TRBV7-6|TRBJ2-5
CASSLGVGQGETQYF
>TRBV27|TRBJ2-7
CASSQGGQTYEQYF
>TRBV15|TRBJ1-1
CATSIDTTGQVEAFF
>TRBV15|TRBJ2-7
CATSREKGEGHYEQYF
>TRBV2|TRBJ2-7
CASSEAARDRSYEQYF
>TRBV3-1/TRBV3-2|TRBJ1-6
CASSQDRSTGAPNSPLHF
>TRBV3-1/TRBV3-2|TRBJ2-5
CASTPRPVQETQYF
>TRBV5-1|TRBJ2-7
CASSLTALGQGAAYEQYF
>TRBV7-2|TRBJ2-1
CASSPQAGPQNEQFF
>TRBV6-4|TRBJ2-1
CASSDTGTGGNEQFF
>TRBV6-5|TRBJ2-7
CASSYSIFRAYEQYF
>TRBV2|TRBJ1-2
CASRRTDTNGYTF
>TRBV15|TRBJ2-1
CATSRAVNEQFF
>TRBV27|TRBJ1-6
CASSLRTGRNSPLHF
>TRBV2|TRBJ1-1
CASTLPPGRLNTEAFF
>TRBV5-6|TRBJ2-3
CASSSLGQGIVADTQYF
>TRBV6-5|TRBJ1-6
CASSSGGVGVSPLHF